The clone carrying this TCR beta chain was picked up a small number of times. TCRdb reanalysed the RT-PCR reads using MiXCR and keeps one entry per CDR3 protein. The data show about 620,000 distinct CDR3 sequences, around 11% seen once. This entry is derived from a study of response to subunit inactivated influenza vaccine. V lost 1 base, J lost 1 base, and 8 bases stayed unmatched. The germline V gene encodes CDR1 MGHRA and CDR2 YSYEKL. The length of the CDR3 is 18 residues. These same data were also listed under a study on T cells expressing NK-cell markers. That study reports: The TCR beta cDNA came from 5'RACE template switching with UMIs. In sorted CD3+CD56+NKG2C+, CD3+CD56+NKG2C- and CD3+CD56-NKG2C+ T cells, TCR beta repertoires were obtained. Dominant NKG2C+ clonotypes in six donors made up roughly 1.0-7.0% of CD8+ T cells.

The sequence derives from a man aged 45-60 years who received an inactivated influenza vaccine. Material: PBMCs from blood, obtained on the day of vaccination. The V gene is TRBV4-1, the J gene TRBJ1-5, with 9 bases matching TRBD1. The CDR3 DNA reads as TGCGCCAGCAGCCAAGGCTTTCTGGGGACAGGGAGCAATCAGCCCCAGCATTTT. Residues: CASSQGFLGTGSNQPQHF.